The rows below give T cell receptor beta chains drawn from one sample of a study of T-cell memory formation after mild COVID-19. TCRdb passed the 5' RACE reads through MiXCR, listing each CDR3 protein once. Seen here are a few hundred thousand distinct CDR3 sequences, roughly 19% observed once, and the top ten hold roughly 20%. The sample was PBMCs or a T cell subset sorted from them (not recorded which). The receptors here all came from a man in his late teens or twenties who had mild COVID-19 (a few samples of this study predate the infection). Cell type and time point are not known. The conserved cysteine and the conserved F or W are not part of the CDR3 here.

v_gene,j_gene,CDR3aa
TRBV7-3,TRBJ2-3,ASSASGYTDTQY
TRBV7-2,TRBJ1-5,ASSSPPRAQH
TRBV20-1,TRBJ2-1,SARDPLTRGNEQF
TRBV12-3/TRBV12-4,TRBJ2-3,ASSILRLQY
TRBV7-3,TRBJ2-5,ASSKTSGEWETQY
TRBV7-2,TRBJ2-2,ASSLEKLAAISSTGELF
TRBV27,TRBJ1-1,ASSLSHRGVNTEAF
TRBV20-1,TRBJ2-5,SARATAGLGQY
TRBV28,TRBJ2-3,ASSLNRGHTTDTQY
TRBV20-1,TRBJ2-4,SADQGRHLAKNIQY
TRBV4-1,TRBJ1-2,ASSQGARSGYT
TRBV5-1,TRBJ2-3,ASSLTRGQRDTQY
TRBV28,TRBJ1-1,ASSLLSGANTEAF
TRBV4-3,TRBJ1-5,ASSQDRGNNQPQH
TRBV7-6,TRBJ1-5,ASSPGDSSSWPQH
TRBV4-1,TRBJ2-2,ASSQAYTGELF
TRBV30,TRBJ2-7,AWSKAAASYEQY
TRBV14,TRBJ1-1,ASSPGQGRGTEAF
TRBV3-1,TRBJ2-5,ASSRAGGWETQY
TRBV20-1,TRBJ2-3,SAEQGQGADTQY
TRBV11-2,TRBJ2-5,ASSLVTPQETQY
TRBV5-5,TRBJ1-2,ASSYPTVYGYT
TRBV12-3/TRBV12-4,TRBJ2-7,ASSLYSYEQY
TRBV20-1,TRBJ1-6,SAIPGGVKPLH
TRBV12-3/TRBV12-4,TRBJ2-2,ASNRQGGAGELF
TRBV12-3/TRBV12-4,TRBJ1-2,ASSSDGIYGYT
TRBV29-1,TRBJ1-1,SVTALNTEAF
TRBV12-5,TRBJ1-1,ASGLSGGYGTEAF
TRBV28,TRBJ2-1,ASGTGGIEQF
TRBV5-1,TRBJ2-2,ASSLGIAVTGELF
TRBV7-2,TRBJ1-1,ASSLGTGRRKAF
TRBV4-1,TRBJ1-4,ASSQEPGALVEKLF
TRBV7-2,TRBJ1-2,ASSSGQGPSPYYGYT
TRBV4-1,TRBJ2-5,ASSQRVFAGADQETQY
TRBV20-1,TRBJ2-7,SAESSYEQY
TRBV4-3,TRBJ2-1,ASSQYDVRETYNEQF
TRBV7-6,TRBJ1-1,ASSLNPPGRVDTEAF
TRBV20-1,TRBJ2-7,GLRGGAYEQY